Below are 9 T cell receptor beta chains sequenced from a single sample in a study of early T cells in non-severe SARS-CoV-2 infection. TCRdb called the 5' RACE reads again in MiXCR, with one record for every CDR3 protein. This sample yields 100,000 to 150,000 distinct CDR3 sequences, of which 14% to 15% are seen a single time; roughly a fifth belongs to the top ten. The sequencing sample was made of whole blood. The receptors here all came from an adult who was a healthcare worker with PCR-confirmed SARS-CoV-2 infection or an uninfected control (not recorded which).

The sample holds a few counts of this clonotype. The rearrangement links TRBV9 to TRBJ1-6; D is perhaps TRBD1 (5 bases). V was trimmed by 5 bases and J by 7 bases, leaving 13 bases between them. CDR1 SGDLS and CDR2 YYNGEE come from the germline V gene. This CDR3 spans 14 amino acids. The CDR3: CASSVTDINSPLHF. CDR3 sequence (DNA): TGTGCCAGCAGTGTGACAGATATCAATTCACCCCTCCACTTT.

This chain connects TRBV6-2 or TRBV6-3 to TRBJ1-1; tentatively, D is TRBD1 (5 bases). The CDR3 has 16 residues. Germline-derived CDR1 and CDR2 are MNHEY and SVGEGT. V was trimmed by 6 bases and J by 1 base, leaving 18 bases between them. The CDR3: CASRILLPGRNTEAFF. As DNA, the CDR3 is TGTGCCAGCAGAATATTACTGCCAGGGAGGAACACTGAAGCTTTCTTT.

In its sample, this clonotype was seen a few times. The CDR3 nucleotides read TGTGCCAGTAAGGAGGACAGGGGGCGAACCGGGGAGCTGTTTTTT. Protein: CASKEDRGRTGELFF. This sequence joins TRBV19 and TRBJ2-2; TRBD1 aligns across 11 bases. With V trimmed by 7 bases and J by 5 bases, 6 bases remained unmatched. The germline gives CDR1 LNHDA, CDR2 SQIVND (reference sequence). CDR3 length: 15 residues.

J is TRBJ1-1 and V is TRBV18, with 9 positions matching TRBD1. The ends lost 0 bases at V and 4 bases at J; junction bases unmatched: 3. The CDR3 totals 15 residues. Germline CDR1 and CDR2: KGHSH and LQKENI. The CDR3 here is CASSPPMTGGTEAFF. In DNA, the CDR3 is TGTGCCAGCTCACCACCGATGACAGGGGGCACTGAAGCTTTCTTT.

This clonotype was detected a few times. In DNA, the CDR3 is TGTGCCAGCAGCTCCTCTGACAGGGGGACCCAAGAGACCCAGTACTTC. This translates into CASSSSDRGTQETQYF. The chain couples TRBV5-4 to TRBJ2-5; 9 nucleotides agree with TRBD1. Germline V lookup: CDR1 SGHNT, CDR2 YYREEE (reference sequence). The junction had 7 bases not matched to a gene; V was cut back by 3 bases and J by 1 base. The CDR3 runs 16 residues.

The chain has TRBV7-2 and TRBJ2-1; 10 bases are shared with TRBD2. V lost 5 bases and J lost 9; bases outside the gene matches: 7. This CDR3 has 14 residues. Germline lookup yields CDR1 SGHTA and CDR2 FQGNSA. In DNA form, the CDR3 reads TGTGCCAGCAGCCCACGGACTAGCGGCGGTGAGCAGTTCTTC. It codes for CASSPRTSGGEQFF.

The chain joins TRBV30 to TRBJ2-7; the D call may be TRBD1 or TRBD2 (5 bases each). The CDR3 extends over 12 amino acids. Between the trimmed V and J ends, which lost 4 bases and 5 bases, there was a span of 12 bases. Germline V gives CDR1 GTSNPN, CDR2 SVGIG (reference sequence). The CDR3 coding sequence is TGTGCCTGGATCCTCGGGGCCCACGAGCAGTACTTC. Its translation: CAWILGAHEQYF.

The sample holds a few counts of this clonotype. This chain joins TRBV20-1 and TRBJ2-1, with TRBD2 matching 9 bases. This CDR3 has 15 amino acids. CDR1 DFQATT and CDR2 SNEGSKA come from the germline V gene (reference sequence). Trimming took 6 bases from V and 5 from J; bases not matched to a gene: 11. CDR3 sequence: CSASIRSGGNNEQFF. The CDR3 DNA is TGCAGTGCCTCCATTAGGAGCGGGGGGAACAATGAGCAGTTCTTC.

J is TRBJ2-1 and V is TRBV20-1, with TRBD1 identical over 8 bases. The germline gives CDR1 DFQATT, CDR2 SNEGSKA (reference sequence). The CDR3 has 14 amino acids. V was pared by 5 bases and J by 3 bases, with 6 bases of the junction left unmatched. DNA for the CDR3: TGCAGTGCTGCCGAGGGGACAGGCTACAATGAGCAGTTCTTC. Its protein product is CSAAEGTGYNEQFF.